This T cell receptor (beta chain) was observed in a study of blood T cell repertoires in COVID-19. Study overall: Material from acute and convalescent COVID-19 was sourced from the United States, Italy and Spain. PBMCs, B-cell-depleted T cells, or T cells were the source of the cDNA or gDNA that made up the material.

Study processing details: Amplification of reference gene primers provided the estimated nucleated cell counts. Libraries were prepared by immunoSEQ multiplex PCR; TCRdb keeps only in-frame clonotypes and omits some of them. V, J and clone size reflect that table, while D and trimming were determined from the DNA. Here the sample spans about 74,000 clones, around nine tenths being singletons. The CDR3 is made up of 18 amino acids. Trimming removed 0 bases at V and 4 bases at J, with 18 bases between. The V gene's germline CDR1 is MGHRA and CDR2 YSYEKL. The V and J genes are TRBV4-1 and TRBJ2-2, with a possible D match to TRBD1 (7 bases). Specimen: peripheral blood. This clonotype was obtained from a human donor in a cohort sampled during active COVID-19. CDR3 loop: CASSQDSGGGAGTGELFF. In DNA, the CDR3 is TGCGCCAGCAGCCAAGATTCCGGAGGGGGCGCGGGCACCGGGGAGCTGTTTTTT.